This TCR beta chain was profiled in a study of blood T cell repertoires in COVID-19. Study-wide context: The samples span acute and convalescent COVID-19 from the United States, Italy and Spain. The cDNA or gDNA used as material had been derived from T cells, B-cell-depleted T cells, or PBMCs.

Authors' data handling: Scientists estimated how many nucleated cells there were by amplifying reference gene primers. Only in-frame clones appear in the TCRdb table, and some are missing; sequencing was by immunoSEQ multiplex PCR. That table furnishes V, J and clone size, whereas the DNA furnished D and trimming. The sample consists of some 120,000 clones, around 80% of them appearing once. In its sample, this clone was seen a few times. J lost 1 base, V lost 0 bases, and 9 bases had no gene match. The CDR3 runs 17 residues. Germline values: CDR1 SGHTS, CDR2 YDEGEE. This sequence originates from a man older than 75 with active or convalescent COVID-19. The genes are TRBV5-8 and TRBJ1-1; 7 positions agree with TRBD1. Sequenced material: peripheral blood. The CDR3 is CASSLGTGVKRNTEAFF. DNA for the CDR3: TGTGCCAGCAGCTTGGGTACAGGGGTGAAACGGAACACTGAAGCTTTCTTT.